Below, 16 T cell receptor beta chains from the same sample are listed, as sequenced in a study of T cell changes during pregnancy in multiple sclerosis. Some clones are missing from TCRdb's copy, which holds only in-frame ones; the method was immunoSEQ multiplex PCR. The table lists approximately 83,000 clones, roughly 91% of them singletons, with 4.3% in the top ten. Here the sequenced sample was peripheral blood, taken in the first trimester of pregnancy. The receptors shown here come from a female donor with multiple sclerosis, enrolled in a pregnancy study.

The CDR3 DNA sequence: TGTGCCAGCAGCTTAAGTAGCGGGAGCTACGAGCAGTACTTC. Translated: CASSLSSGSYEQYF. The chain is built from TRBV7-9 and TRBJ2-7; 9 positions agree with TRBD2. Germline V lookup: CDR1 SEHNR, CDR2 FQNEAQ (reference sequence). This CDR3 region has 14 residues. Trimming removed 2 bases from V and 3 bases from J; junction bases left unmatched: 2.

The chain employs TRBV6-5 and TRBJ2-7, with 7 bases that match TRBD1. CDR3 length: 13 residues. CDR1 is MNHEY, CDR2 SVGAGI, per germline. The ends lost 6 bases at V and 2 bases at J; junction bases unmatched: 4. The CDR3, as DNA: TGTGCCAGCAGACCCGGGACAGCCTACGAGCAGTACTTC. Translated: CASRPGTAYEQYF.

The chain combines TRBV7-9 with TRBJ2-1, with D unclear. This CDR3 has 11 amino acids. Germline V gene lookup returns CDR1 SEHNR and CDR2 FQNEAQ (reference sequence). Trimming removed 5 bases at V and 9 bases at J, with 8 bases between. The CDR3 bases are TGTGCCAGCAGCCTCCACAGTGAGCAGTTCTTC. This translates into CASSLHSEQFF.

CDR3 bases: TGTGCCAGCAGTGAAGGGGACAGGAGAGGCAATCAGCCCCAGCATTTT. Residues: CASSEGDRRGNQPQHF. The rearrangement uses TRBV2 and TRBJ1-5; 8 bases map to TRBD1. V shed 1 base and J 2 bases; nucleotides not matched to a gene: 4. CDR3 size: 16 residues. Germline CDR1 SNHLY, CDR2 FYNNEI. Drawing the rest from reference TRBV2 and TRBJ1-5, the complete variable domain is EPEVTQTPSHQVTQMGQEVILRCVPISNHLYFYWYRQILGQKVEFLVSFYNNEISEKSEIFDDQFSVERPDGSNFTLKIRSTKLEDSAMYFCASSEGDRRGNQPQHFGDGTRLSIL.

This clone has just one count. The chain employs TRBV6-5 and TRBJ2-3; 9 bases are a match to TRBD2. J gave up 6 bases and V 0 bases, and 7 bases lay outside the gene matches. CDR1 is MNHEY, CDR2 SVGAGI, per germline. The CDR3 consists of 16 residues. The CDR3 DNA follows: TGTGCCAGCAGTTACTCGGCGGGGGGGGCCCGGGATACGCAGTATTTT. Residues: CASSYSAGGARDTQYF.

DNA of the CDR3: TGTGCCAGCAGCTCCTCAGGGTACAATCAGCCCCAGCATTTT. Its protein is CASSSSGYNQPQHF. The chain links TRBV5-6 to TRBJ1-5; TRBD1 might be the D (5 bases). CDR3 length equals 14 residues. Trimming pared 3 bases from V and 3 bases from J, leaving 10 bases between. Germline CDR1 is SGHDT and CDR2 is YYEEEE.

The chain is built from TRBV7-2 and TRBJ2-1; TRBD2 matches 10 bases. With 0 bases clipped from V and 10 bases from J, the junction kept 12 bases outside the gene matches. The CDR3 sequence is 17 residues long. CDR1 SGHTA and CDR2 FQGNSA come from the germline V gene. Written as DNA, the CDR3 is TGTGCCAGCAGCTTAGCTTCCGGAGCGGGGGGGCGGCACGAGCAGTTCTTC. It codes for CASSLASGAGGRHEQFF.

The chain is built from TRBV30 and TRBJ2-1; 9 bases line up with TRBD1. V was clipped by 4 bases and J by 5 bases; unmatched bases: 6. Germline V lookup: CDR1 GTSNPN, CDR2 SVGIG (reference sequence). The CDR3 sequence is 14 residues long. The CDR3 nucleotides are TGTGCCTGGAACCGGGACAGGGCCAACAATGAGCAGTTCTTC. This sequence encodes CAWNRDRANNEQFF.

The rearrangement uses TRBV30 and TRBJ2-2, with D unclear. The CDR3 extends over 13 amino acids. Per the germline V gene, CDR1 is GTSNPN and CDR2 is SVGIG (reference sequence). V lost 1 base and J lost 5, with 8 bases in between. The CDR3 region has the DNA TGTGCCTGGAGTGCTCTAGTGACCGGGGAGCTGTTTTTT. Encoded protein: CAWSALVTGELFF. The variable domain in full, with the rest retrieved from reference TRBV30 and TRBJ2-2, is SQTIHQWPATLVQPVGSPLSLECTVEGTSNPNLYWYRQAAGRGLQLLFYSVGIGQISSEVPQNLSASRPQDRQFILSSKKLLLSDSGFYLCAWSALVTGELFFGEGSRLTVL.

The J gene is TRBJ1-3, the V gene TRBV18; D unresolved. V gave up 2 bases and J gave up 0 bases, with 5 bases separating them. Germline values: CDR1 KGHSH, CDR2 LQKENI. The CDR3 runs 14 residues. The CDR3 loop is CASSPGSSGNTIYF. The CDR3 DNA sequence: TGTGCCAGCTCACCAGGGAGCTCTGGAAACACCATATATTTT. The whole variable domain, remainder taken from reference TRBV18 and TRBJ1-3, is NAGVMQNPRHLVRRRGQEARLRCSPMKGHSHVYWYRQLPEEGLKFMVYLQKENIIDESGMPKERFSAEFPKEGPSILRIQQVVRGDSAAYFCASSPGSSGNTIYFGEGSWLTVV.

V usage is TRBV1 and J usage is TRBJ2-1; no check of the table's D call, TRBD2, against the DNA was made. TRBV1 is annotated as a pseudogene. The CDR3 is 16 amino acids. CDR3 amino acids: CTSSQVSGGPYNEQFF. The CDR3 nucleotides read TGCACCAGCAGCCAAGTTTCGGGGGGGCCCTACAATGAGCAGTTCTTC.

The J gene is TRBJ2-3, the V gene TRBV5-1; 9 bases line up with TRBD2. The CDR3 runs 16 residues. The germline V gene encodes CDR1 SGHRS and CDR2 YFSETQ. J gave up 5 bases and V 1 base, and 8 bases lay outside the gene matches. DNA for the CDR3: TGCGCCAGCAGCTTGCTGGCGGGGGGGCGGGGAGATACGCAGTATTTT. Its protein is CASSLLAGGRGDTQYF.

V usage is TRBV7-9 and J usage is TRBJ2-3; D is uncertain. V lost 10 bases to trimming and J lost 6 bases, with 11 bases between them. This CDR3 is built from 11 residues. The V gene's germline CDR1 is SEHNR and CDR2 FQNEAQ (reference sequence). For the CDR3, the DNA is TGTGCCATACTTACTTGGGATACGCAGTATTTT. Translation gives CAILTWDTQYF.

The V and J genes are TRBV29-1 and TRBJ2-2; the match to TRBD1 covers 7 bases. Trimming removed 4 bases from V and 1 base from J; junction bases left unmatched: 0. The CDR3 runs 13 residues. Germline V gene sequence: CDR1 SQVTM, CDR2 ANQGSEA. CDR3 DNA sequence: TGCAGCGTTGGGACAGGGAACACCGGGGAGCTGTTTTTT. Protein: CSVGTGNTGELFF.

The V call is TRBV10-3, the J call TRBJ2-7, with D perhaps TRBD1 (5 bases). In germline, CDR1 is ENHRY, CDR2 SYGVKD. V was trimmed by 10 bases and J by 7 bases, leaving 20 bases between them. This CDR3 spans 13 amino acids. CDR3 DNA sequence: TGTGCCACCACTGGGGCAGGATTAGGGGAGCAGTACTTC. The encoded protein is CATTGAGLGEQYF.

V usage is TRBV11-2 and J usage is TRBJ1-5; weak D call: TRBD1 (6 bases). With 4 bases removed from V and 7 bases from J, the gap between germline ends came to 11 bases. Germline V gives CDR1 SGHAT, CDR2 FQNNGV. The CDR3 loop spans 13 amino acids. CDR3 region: CASSSGAGQPQHF. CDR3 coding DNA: TGTGCCAGCAGCTCAGGGGCGGGCCAGCCCCAGCATTTT.